This T cell receptor (beta chain) was observed in a study of identical twins. This clonotype has a handful of counts. Its specificity is not known. TCRdb used MiXCR to reprocess the 5' RACE reads, holding one entry per CDR3 protein. Of about 190,000 distinct CDR3 sequences in the sample, less than 20% were seen once. Germline V lookup: CDR1 SGHDT, CDR2 YYEEEE. The ends were cut back, 5 bases at V and 2 bases at J, with 13 bases in the middle. This CDR3 is 14 amino acids long. Study conclusions and caveats: With abundant cord blood beta clonotypes, insertions were fewer; memory repertoires showed no such pattern.

These same records also appear under a second study, on T cells expressing NK-cell markers. That work contributes: The study drew TCR beta repertoires from sorted CD3+CD56+NKG2C+, CD3+CD56+NKG2C- and CD3+CD56-NKG2C+ T cells. The eight sequenced donors comprised seven who were HCMV-seropositive and one who was seronegative. Several of the experiments relied on an anti-gamma-delta TCR antibody so that only alpha-beta TCR T cells were sorted.

The chain is built from TRBV5-6 and TRBJ2-5, with D perhaps matching TRBD1 or TRBD2 (6 bases each). Specimen: CD8+ T cells sorted from blood. The sequence came from a woman aged 18-29 years in good health. The CDR3 DNA sequence: TGTGCCAGCAGTACAACAGGGAGGCAAGAGACCCAGTACTTC. Its translation is CASSTTGRQETQYF.